This is a list of T cell receptor beta chains from one sample in a study of shared clonotypes between healthy human individuals. Only in-frame clones appear in the TCRdb table, and some are missing; sequencing was by immunoSEQ multiplex PCR. The table lists approximately 2.4 million clones, 95% of them singletons. Sequences were obtained from naive CD4+ T cells sorted from blood. The receptors come from a man younger than 30 in good health. Both conserved end residues are part of each CDR3. The D gene is left open where the match is weak.

j_gene | d_gene | v_gene | CDR3aa | CDR3nt
TRBJ1-6 | - | TRBV27 | CASSSYRDNSPLHF | TGTGCCAGCAGTTCATACAGGGATAATTCACCCCTCCACTTT
TRBJ2-5 | - | TRBV10-3 | CAISWSGGTQETQYF | TGTGCCATCAGTTGGTCAGGGGGGACTCAAGAGACCCAGTACTTC
TRBJ1-6 | - | TRBV6-6 | CASRPGQTPHNSPLHF | TGTGCCAGCAGACCAGGACAGACCCCCCATAATTCACCCCTCCACTTT
TRBJ1-2 | - | TRBV30 | CAWRRTDNYGYTF | TGTGCCTGGAGAAGGACAGATAACTATGGCTACACCTTC
TRBJ1-1 | - | TRBV28 | CASSLGGDTTEAFF | TGTGCCAGCAGTTTAGGGGGAGATACCACTGAAGCTTTCTTT
TRBJ2-7 | TRBD1 | TRBV9 | CASSVVQGSEQYF | TGTGCCAGCAGCGTAGTACAGGGGAGTGAGCAGTACTTC
TRBJ2-3 | - | TRBV5-6 | CASSLAGDWGTDTQYF | TGTGCCAGCAGCTTGGCGGGGGATTGGGGCACAGATACGCAGTATTTT
TRBJ1-1 | TRBD1 | TRBV5-1 | CASSLGTGGLNTEAFF | TGCGCCAGCAGCTTGGGGACAGGGGGATTGAACACTGAAGCTTTCTTT
TRBJ1-1 | - | TRBV28 | CASNLNFVSTEAFF | TGTGCCAGCAATTTAAATTTCGTCAGCACTGAAGCTTTCTTT
TRBJ2-7 | - | TRBV6-4 | CANARDQGAYEQYF | TGTGCCAACGCCAGGGACCAAGGAGCCTACGAGCAGTACTTC
TRBJ2-7 | - | TRBV12-5 | CASAGVSYEQYF | TGTGCTAGTGCAGGTGTATCCTACGAGCAGTACTTC
TRBJ1-6 | TRBD1 | TRBV6-5 | CASSLTGNSPLHF | TGTGCCAGCAGTCTGACAGGGAATTCACCCCTCCACTTT
TRBJ1-4 | - | TRBV6-1 | CASSDVGPYKVRDEKLFF | TGTGCCAGCAGTGATGTCGGTCCGTACAAGGTGCGGGATGAAAAACTGTTTTTT
TRBJ2-1 | - | TRBV5-1 | CASSLGVPPYNEQFF | TGCGCCAGCAGCTTGGGGGTCCCGCCCTACAATGAGCAGTTCTTC
TRBJ2-3 | - | TRBV10-1 | CASSQGGSTDTQYF | TGCGCCAGCAGCCAAGGGGGGAGCACAGATACGCAGTATTTT
TRBJ1-4 | - | TRBV5-1 | CASSLESGRNEKLFF | TGCGCCAGCAGCTTGGAGTCAGGGCGTAATGAAAAACTGTTTTTT
TRBJ2-2 | TRBD2 | TRBV7-3 | CASSLGEGGELFF | TGTGCCAGCAGCTTAGGGGAGGGCGGGGAGCTGTTTTTT
TRBJ1-2 | - | TRBV19 | CASSSRFRANYGYTF | TGTGCCAGTAGTTCGCGATTTCGGGCTAACTATGGCTACACCTTC
TRBJ2-7 | - | TRBV10-3 | CAISDSAYEQYF | TGTGCCATCAGTGATTCAGCCTACGAGCAGTACTTC
TRBJ2-7 | - | TRBV6-1 | CASRRGGEGYEQYF | TGTGCCAGCAGGAGGGGCGGGGAAGGCTACGAGCAGTACTTC
TRBJ2-1 | - | TRBV29-1 | CSGPGPNNEQFF | TGCAGCGGCCCGGGGCCAAACAATGAGCAGTTCTTC
TRBJ2-2 | - | TRBV10-2 | CASTSTGNTGELFF | TGCGCCAGCACGTCGACAGGGAACACCGGGGAGCTGTTTTTT
TRBJ2-5 | - | TRBV5-6 | CASSLVWGEETQYF | TGTGCCAGCAGCTTGGTTTGGGGGGAAGAGACCCAGTACTTC
TRBJ2-1 | - | TRBV6-5 | CASSYSGGAQFF | TGTGCCAGCAGTTACTCGGGGGGAGCTCAGTTCTTC
TRBJ2-5 | TRBD2 | TRBV6-5 | CASSPRAGAVETQYF | TGTGCCAGCAGTCCCCGAGCGGGAGCGGTAGAGACCCAGTACTTC